Below, 21 T cell receptor beta chains from the same sample are listed, as sequenced in a study of T cell changes during pregnancy in multiple sclerosis. Clones were read by immunoSEQ multiplex PCR, and TCRdb kept only the in-frame ones, dropping some. The repertoire has 25,000 to 30,000 clones, 89% of them found once; the top ten carry around 0.59%. Source: CD4+ T cells from peripheral blood mononuclear cells, taken in the first trimester of pregnancy. The source of these receptors is a female donor in good health, enrolled as a control in a pregnancy study.

This chain uses TRBV11-2 with TRBJ2-2; D is perhaps TRBD2 (6 bases). V gave up 4 bases and J gave up 7 bases, with 13 bases separating them. The CDR3 is 14 amino acids. Germline V gives CDR1 SGHAT, CDR2 FQNNGV. The CDR3 spells CASSSQGGVGELFF. DNA of the CDR3: TGTGCCAGCAGCTCCCAGGGAGGAGTCGGGGAGCTGTTTTTT. Supplemented by reference TRBV11-2 and TRBJ2-2, the full variable domain reads EAGVAQSPRYKIIEKRQSVAFWCNPISGHATLYWYQQILGQGPKLLIQFQNNGVVDDSQLPKDRFSAERLKGVDSTLKIQPAKLEDSAVYLCASSSQGGVGELFFGEGSRLTVL.

This clone was detected only once. V gene TRBV18 combines with J gene TRBJ2-3; 10 positions match TRBD2. This CDR3 region has 16 residues. From germline, CDR1 is KGHSH and CDR2 LQKENI. The V segment lost 6 bases and the J segment 4 bases; nucleotides outside the gene matches: 10. This chain's CDR3 is CASSSTAGGLADTQYF. CDR3 DNA: TGTGCCAGCTCCTCAACAGCGGGGGGGCTCGCAGATACGCAGTATTTT.

This chain connects TRBV19 to TRBJ2-7, with D uncertain. The V gene's germline CDR1 is LNHDA and CDR2 SQIVND (reference sequence). Deletions cut 5 bases from V and 2 bases from J, with 13 bases between. This CDR3 is built from 14 residues. The CDR3 nucleotides read TGTGCCAGTAGTGTGTCTGTTAATACCTACGAGCAGTACTTC. It codes for CASSVSVNTYEQYF.

This chain joins TRBV11-3 and TRBJ2-1; 11 bases agree with TRBD1. This CDR3 contains 15 residues. The germline V gene encodes CDR1 SGHNT and CDR2 YENEEA. V lost 5 bases and J lost 4; bases outside the gene matches: 4. The CDR3 region is CASSHGTGGYNEQFF. For the CDR3, the DNA is TGTGCCAGCAGCCACGGGACAGGGGGTTACAATGAGCAGTTCTTC.

In its sample, this clone was seen once. This chain joins TRBV6-6 and TRBJ2-3, with no clear D. The CDR3 runs to 14 residues. Germline CDR1 and CDR2: MNHNY and SVGAGI (reference sequence). Trimming removed 0 bases from V and 4 bases from J, with 8 bases in between. CDR3 nucleotides: TGTGCCAGCAGTTACTCCCAGGCTTCAGATACGCAGTATTTT. Its translation: CASSYSQASDTQYF.

The rearrangement joins TRBV6-6 to TRBJ2-7, with no clear D. Germline V CDR1 and CDR2: MNHNY, SVGAGI (reference sequence). This CDR3 is 14 amino acids long. V lost 3 bases, J lost 3 bases, and 12 bases lay in between. CDR3 bases: TGTGCCAGCAGTTATGGTACGGAGTACTACGAGCAGTACTTC. As protein: CASSYGTEYYEQYF.

This clone was detected only once. The chain is built from TRBV7-2 and TRBJ2-1, with 7 bases that match TRBD2. Losses at the gene ends were 5 bases for V and 0 bases for J; bases not matched to a gene: 1. In germline, CDR1 is SGHTA, CDR2 FQGNSA. This CDR3 is 14 amino acids long. The CDR3 DNA sequence: TGTGCCAGCAGCCCGGGGGGCTCCTACAATGAGCAGTTCTTC. Protein: CASSPGGSYNEQFF.

This clone appeared once. The gene calls are TRBV7-8 and TRBJ1-4; perhaps TRBD1 as D (5 bases). The germline CDR1 and CDR2 sequences are SGHVS and FQNEAQ. Between the trimmed V and J ends, which lost 4 bases and 7 bases, there was a span of 16 bases. The CDR3 length is 15 residues. The CDR3 DNA reads as TGTGCCAGCAGCTCCGAACGGATAAGGGGTGAAAAACTGTTTTTT. Translating it yields CASSSERIRGEKLFF.

The V and J genes are TRBV19 and TRBJ2-2; D not resolved. V gave up 3 bases and J gave up 4 bases, with 12 bases separating them. The V gene's germline CDR1 is LNHDA and CDR2 SQIVND (reference sequence). The CDR3 contains 15 residues. The CDR3 protein is CASSIFPTITGELFF. The CDR3 DNA reads as TGTGCCAGTAGTATTTTCCCCACAATCACCGGGGAGCTGTTTTTT. Filled out from reference TRBV19 and TRBJ2-2, the complete variable domain reads DGGITQSPKYLFRKEGQNVTLSCEQNLNHDAMYWYRQDPGQGLRLIYYSQIVNDFQKGDIAEGYSVSREKKESFPLTVTSAQKNPTAFYLCASSIFPTITGELFFGEGSRLTVL.

J is TRBJ1-5 and V is TRBV5-1; D not resolved. Trimming cost V 0 bases and J 8 bases, with 15 bases left between them. CDR3 length: 15 amino acids. CDR1 is SGHRS and CDR2 is YFSETQ in the germline V gene. The CDR3 reads CASSLAGVGYEPQHF. CDR3 bases: TGCGCCAGCAGCTTGGCCGGGGTGGGATATGAGCCCCAGCATTTT.

This clone was counted a single time. The chain couples TRBV5-1 to TRBJ2-1; tentatively, D is TRBD2 (6 bases). This CDR3 contains 16 residues. V gave up 0 bases and J gave up 0 bases, with 10 bases separating them. The germline V gene encodes CDR1 SGHRS and CDR2 YFSETQ. DNA for the CDR3: TGCGCCAGCAGCTTGGATATCGGGAGCTCCTACAATGAGCAGTTCTTC. It encodes CASSLDIGSSYNEQFF.

J is TRBJ2-7 and V is TRBV5-1; weak D call: TRBD1 (5 bases). Germline loops: CDR1 SGHRS, CDR2 YFSETQ. The CDR3 sequence is 13 residues long. The V end was cut by 2 bases, the J end by 3 bases, with 9 bases between. The CDR3 DNA sequence: TGCGCCAGCAGCTTTTCAGGGTACTACGAGCAGTACTTC. This encodes CASSFSGYYEQYF.

The chain couples TRBV7-3 to TRBJ2-1; 9 bases line up with TRBD2. Germline V gene sequence: CDR1 SGHTA, CDR2 FQGTGA. J gave up 7 bases and V 1 base, and 11 bases lay outside the gene matches. The CDR3 runs 17 residues. The CDR3 spells CASSLNAGRRGGNEQFF. CDR3 nucleotide sequence: TGTGCCAGCAGCTTAAACGCCGGTCGGCGGGGGGGTAATGAGCAGTTCTTC.

The chain is built from TRBV7-9 and TRBJ1-3; D unresolved. The germline CDR1 and CDR2 sequences are SEHNR and FQNEAQ (reference sequence). The CDR3 is 14 amino acids. Trimming stripped 1 base from V and 3 bases from J, with 7 bases between. The CDR3 reads CASSLVADGNTIYF. The CDR3 nucleotides are TGTGCCAGCAGCTTAGTGGCGGATGGAAACACCATATATTTT.

V and J are TRBV6-1 and TRBJ1-2; D gene uncertain. The length of the CDR3 is 15 residues. CDR1 MNHNS and CDR2 SASEGT come from the germline V gene. Between the trimmed V and J ends, which lost 5 bases and 0 bases, there was a span of 13 bases. The chain's CDR3 is CASSPSGGPNYGYTF. CDR3 coding DNA: TGTGCCAGCAGTCCGAGCGGAGGCCCTAACTATGGCTACACCTTC.

The V gene is TRBV10-1, the J gene TRBJ2-3; D not resolved. V was trimmed by 3 bases and J by 1 base, leaving 5 bases between them. The V gene's germline CDR1 is WNHNN and CDR2 SYGVQD (reference sequence). This CDR3 spans 13 amino acids. CDR3 nucleotide sequence: TGCGCCAGCAGTGATCGAGGCACAGATACGCAGTATTTT. It yields the protein CASSDRGTDTQYF.

This clone is a singleton in its sample. The V call is TRBV7-6, the J call TRBJ2-2; the D gene is possibly TRBD1 (5 bases). Between the trimmed V and J ends, which lost 1 base and 0 bases, there was a span of 12 bases. The CDR3 runs 17 residues. In germline, CDR1 is SGHVS, CDR2 FNYEAQ. The CDR3 DNA reads as TGTGCCAGCAGCTTAGAGGCAGGGCTTGCGAACACCGGGGAGCTGTTTTTT. It is translated as CASSLEAGLANTGELFF.

The chain couples TRBV5-6 to TRBJ2-3, with D maybe TRBD2 (5 bases). This CDR3 contains 16 residues. V was cut by 2 bases and J by 3 bases, with 16 bases left in between. Germline V gene sequence: CDR1 SGHDT, CDR2 YYEEEE. DNA for the CDR3: TGTGCCAGCAGCTTATGGGAGCGGACCTTGACAGATACGCAGTATTTT. It specifies CASSLWERTLTDTQYF.

This CDR3 is CAIPDRGDYGYTF. The CDR3 coding sequence is TGTGCCATTCCGGACAGGGGTGACTATGGCTACACCTTC. J is TRBJ1-2 and V is TRBV5-4, with 9 bases lining up with TRBD1. Germline CDR1 and CDR2: SGHNT and YYREEE (reference sequence). J was trimmed by 3 bases and V by 9 bases; bases with no gene match: 6. This CDR3 has 13 residues.

V is TRBV7-2 and J is TRBJ2-5; 8 bases line up with TRBD2. In germline, CDR1 is SGHTA, CDR2 FQGNSA. The CDR3 loop spans 14 amino acids. Trimming removed 5 bases from V and 1 base from J; junction bases left unmatched: 3. The chain's CDR3 is CASSPTSGQETQYF. The CDR3 region has the DNA TGTGCCAGCAGCCCAACTAGCGGCCAAGAGACCCAGTACTTC.

The rearrangement joins TRBV9 to TRBJ1-1; the match to TRBD1 covers 10 bases. V shed 3 bases, J shed 1 base, and the junction held 18 bases outside the gene matches. Germline CDR1 reads SGDLS; CDR2 reads YYNGEE. This CDR3 is 20 amino acids long. In nucleotides, the CDR3 is TGTGCCAGCAGCGAGCCCCGGGCCCGGGACAGGGGTCTTAGGAACACTGAAGCTTTCTTT. The encoded protein is CASSEPRARDRGLRNTEAFF.